The following is a T cell receptor beta chain sequence with its context. Its antigen remains unidentified. CD45RO-negative, CCR7-selected cells formed the naive CD8 fraction, which excluded terminally differentiated effector memory CD45RA+ cells. The authors loaded roughly 200 ng DNA, 27,000 or so T cell genomes, into sorted-subset replicate PCRs. Produced via immunoSEQ multiplex PCR; TCRdb's table is partial and in-frame only. The table includes around 2,000,000 clones, roughly 94% detected once. The sample comes from a study of shared clonotypes between healthy human individuals. Across the whole study: Ranging from 18 to 49 in age, donors were a couple of women and a few men. Donors had three CD4 naive, three CD4 memory, two CD8 naive and one CD8 memory plate apiece.

Study-wide results and caveats: Generally, naive subsets came out with larger estimated richness than memory subsets.

The CDR3 has 14 amino acids. This receptor was taken from a man younger than 35 in good health. Sequencing input: naive CD8+ T cells sorted from blood. V is TRBV21-1 and J is TRBJ1-2. TRBV21-1 is recorded as a pseudogene. The CDR3 reads CASSKAPQLNGYTF. CDR3 bases: TGTGCCAGCAGCAAAGCACCGCAACTAAATGGCTACACCTTC.